A single sample gave rise to the 25 T cell receptor beta chains below, sequenced in a study of blood T cell repertoires in COVID-19. Sequencing was performed with immunoSEQ multiplex PCR; in TCRdb, only in-frame clones are kept and a portion is missing. The data show roughly 160,000 clones, around 87% seen once. The sample taken for sequencing was peripheral blood. The receptors here all came from a man between 18 and 29 years old with acute or convalescent COVID-19.

There are a few counts of this clone. J is TRBJ1-5 and V is TRBV27; tentative D call: TRBD1 (5 bases). Trimming took off 3 bases at V and 0 bases at J, with 9 bases between the two ends. Germline CDR1 is MNHEY and CDR2 is SMNVEV (reference sequence). The CDR3 runs 15 residues. The CDR3 loop is CASSLGGFSNQPQHF. The CDR3 nucleotides are TGTGCCAGCAGTTTGGGGGGGTTTAGCAATCAGCCCCAGCATTTT.

The rearrangement uses TRBV12-2 and TRBJ2-7; TRBD2 is the table's D call, not checked against the DNA. TRBV12-2 is annotated as a pseudogene. The CDR3 runs 9 residues. CDR3 residues: CARGGEQYF. The CDR3 nucleotides read TGTGCAAGGGGGGGCGAGCAGTACTTC.

This chain links TRBV9 with TRBJ1-2, with a tentative D call TRBD1 (5 bases). The CDR3 spans 13 residues. Per the germline V gene, CDR1 is SGDLS and CDR2 is YYNGEE. Trimming removed 4 bases at V and 4 bases at J, with 11 bases between. CDR3 amino acids: CASSTGTPYGYTF. For the CDR3, the DNA is TGTGCCAGCAGCACAGGAACCCCCTATGGCTACACCTTC.

In this sample, this clone turned up a few times. The rearrangement links TRBV6-5 to TRBJ2-7, with TRBD1 identical over 7 bases. The CDR3 loop spans 15 amino acids. The germline gives CDR1 MNHEY, CDR2 SVGAGI. After removal of 8 bases from V and 0 bases from J, the junction contained 10 bases not matched to a gene. The CDR3 spells CASGLDRVSSYEQYF. CDR3 nucleotide sequence: TGTGCCAGCGGATTAGACAGGGTGTCCTCCTACGAGCAGTACTTC.

The rearrangement uses TRBV28 and TRBJ1-5, with 7 bases aligning to TRBD1. This CDR3 has 16 residues. The trim removed 6 bases at V and 0 bases at J, leaving 8 bases unmatched. Germline loops: CDR1 MDHEN, CDR2 SYDVKM. The CDR3 here is CASRSAGTASNQPQHF. CDR3 bases: TGTGCCAGCAGATCTGCCGGGACAGCTAGCAATCAGCCCCAGCATTTT.

J is TRBJ1-5 and V is TRBV27; 10 bases are shared with TRBD1. This CDR3 contains 16 residues. V was pared by 2 bases and J by 2 bases, with 3 bases of the junction left unmatched. The germline V gene encodes CDR1 MNHEY and CDR2 SMNVEV (reference sequence). The CDR3 DNA reads TGTGCCAGCAGTTTAACCGGGACAGGGGGCAATCAGCCCCAGCATTTT. Translated: CASSLTGTGGNQPQHF.

The genes are TRBV14 and TRBJ1-6; 8 nucleotides agree with TRBD1. The V gene end was trimmed by 4 bases and the J gene end by 11 bases; junction bases not matched to a gene: 7. The CDR3 loop spans 14 amino acids. The germline V gene has CDR1 SGHDN and CDR2 FVKESK. This CDR3 is CASSLGTGLAPLHF. In DNA, the CDR3 is TGTGCCAGCAGCCTGGGGACAGGCCTAGCACCCCTCCACTTT.

This clone was recorded only once. The chain combines TRBV9 with TRBJ2-3; 11 bases agree with TRBD2. The length of the CDR3 is 16 residues. CDR1 is SGDLS, CDR2 YYNGEE, per germline. Germline trimming cut 6 bases from V and 5 bases from J; bases unmatched to any gene: 11. Here the CDR3 DNA reads TGTGCCAGCAACCTCGTAGCGGGGGGGCTTGGAGATACGCAGTATTTT. It translates to CASNLVAGGLGDTQYF.

V gene TRBV30 combines with J gene TRBJ1-2, with 7 nucleotides matching TRBD1. The V segment lost 4 bases and the J segment 1 base; nucleotides outside the gene matches: 3. The CDR3 loop spans 13 amino acids. The V gene's germline CDR1 is GTSNPN and CDR2 SVGIG (reference sequence). CDR3 residues: CAWIGGHNYGYTF. DNA of the CDR3: TGTGCCTGGATAGGGGGCCATAACTATGGCTACACCTTC.

The chain carries TRBV3-1 (or the pseudogene TRBV3-2) and TRBJ2-5, with a possible D match to TRBD2 (5 bases). This CDR3 is 15 amino acids long. Trimming stripped 6 bases from V and 6 bases from J, with 20 bases between. Germline V gene sequence: CDR1 LGHDT, CDR2 YNNKEL (reference sequence). The CDR3 coding sequence is TGTGCCAGCAGTCCATCGGGGAACCCCTACCAGACCCAGTACTTC. Its translation: CASSPSGNPYQTQYF.

The chain combines TRBV7-2 with TRBJ1-6, with D maybe TRBD1 (6 bases). CDR3 length equals 15 residues. In germline, CDR1 is SGHTA, CDR2 FQGNSA. The germline V and J ends were trimmed by 6 bases and 7 bases, with 16 bases remaining between them. The CDR3 sequence is CASSLKGVSNSPLHF. In nucleotides, the CDR3 is TGTGCCAGCAGTCTTAAGGGGGTGTCCAATTCACCCCTCCACTTT.

The V and J genes are TRBV7-9 and TRBJ1-2; a possible D gene is TRBD1 (5 bases). In germline, CDR1 is SEHNR, CDR2 FQNEAQ (reference sequence). This CDR3 is 16 amino acids long. The ends were cut back, 4 bases at V and 0 bases at J, with 15 bases in the middle. The DNA of the CDR3 is TGTGCCAGCAGCTGGGGAGGGGAACTTACTAACTATGGCTACACCTTC. Its protein product is CASSWGGELTNYGYTF.

The gene calls are TRBV30 and TRBJ1-2; no clear D gene. Trimming removed 2 bases at V and 5 bases at J, with 9 bases between. Germline values: CDR1 GTSNPN, CDR2 SVGIG (reference sequence). This CDR3 region has 12 residues. The CDR3 loop reads CAWSTPAYGYTF. In DNA, the CDR3 is TGTGCCTGGAGTACCCCTGCGTATGGCTACACCTTC.

Turning to this clone: This same CDR3 is encoded by further DNA sequences in the sample. The J gene is TRBJ2-5, the V gene TRBV9; tentative D call: TRBD2 (5 bases). Germline CDR1 is SGDLS and CDR2 is YYNGEE. The CDR3 has 14 amino acids. V was pared by 0 bases and J by 2 bases, with 8 bases between. Written as DNA, the CDR3 is TGTGCCAGCAGCGTAGCGGGCGGGCAAGAGACCCAGTACTTC. Its protein is CASSVAGGQETQYF.

The rearrangement joins TRBV5-1 to TRBJ2-2; perhaps TRBD1 as D (7 bases). Trimming took off 4 bases at V and 7 bases at J, with 20 bases between the two ends. Germline V gene data show CDR1 as SGHRS and CDR2 as YFSETQ. The CDR3 extends over 16 amino acids. The CDR3 sequence is CASSTFDREVSGELFF. The CDR3 DNA sequence: TGCGCCAGCAGCACCTTCGACAGGGAGGTTAGCGGGGAGCTGTTTTTT.

The chain uses TRBV28 and TRBJ1-5; D may be TRBD1 (6 bases). Germline CDR1 is MDHEN and CDR2 is SYDVKM. V lost 5 bases to trimming and J lost 4 bases, with 12 bases between them. The CDR3 is made up of 14 amino acids. Written as DNA, the CDR3 is TGTGCCAGCAGTCCCCTGGACAGTAATCAGCCCCAGCATTTT. Translating gives CASSPLDSNQPQHF.

This sequence joins TRBV2 and TRBJ2-1, with TRBD2 as a possible D gene (7 bases). Per the germline V gene, CDR1 is SNHLY and CDR2 is FYNNEI. The CDR3 is 13 residues long. Trimming took 8 bases from V and 2 from J, leaving 10 bases between them. In DNA, the CDR3 is TGTGCCAGCGCGGGGGCCCCCTACAATGAGCAGTTCTTC. This translates into CASAGAPYNEQFF.

The V and J genes are TRBV7-9 and TRBJ2-3; D may be TRBD2 (6 bases). From germline, CDR1 is SEHNR and CDR2 FQNEAQ (reference sequence). V lost 3 bases, J lost 5 bases, and 15 bases lay in between. The CDR3 length is 15 residues. CDR3 loop: CASSFSAGIGDTQYF. The CDR3 DNA reads as TGTGCCAGCAGCTTTTCCGCGGGGATAGGAGATACGCAGTATTTT.

V and J are TRBV6-5 and TRBJ1-6, with a possible D match to TRBD1 (5 bases). Germline values: CDR1 MNHEY, CDR2 SVGAGI. V was shortened by 2 bases and J by 9 bases, with 14 bases between the two germline ends. This CDR3 contains 15 residues. Written as DNA, the CDR3 is TGTGCCAGCAGTTACGTGGGCAGGGTGATTTCACCCCTCCACTTT. Protein: CASSYVGRVISPLHF.

The chain employs TRBV9 and TRBJ1-3, with D hard to call. V lost 0 bases, J lost 0 bases, and 7 bases lay in between. The CDR3 is made up of 15 amino acids. Germline V gene sequence: CDR1 SGDLS, CDR2 YYNGEE. The CDR3 DNA reads TGTGCCAGCAGCGTAGGGAGGAGCTCTGGAAACACCATATATTTT. This sequence encodes CASSVGRSSGNTIYF.

The V call is TRBV10-2, the J call TRBJ1-4, with a possible D match to TRBD1 (6 bases). In germline, CDR1 is WSHSY, CDR2 SAAADI. Trimming took off 5 bases at V and 2 bases at J, with 18 bases between the two ends. The length of the CDR3 is 17 residues. In nucleotides, the CDR3 is TGCGCCAGCAGTCCCGAACTAGACAGGCGGACTAATGAAAAACTGTTTTTT. Its translation: CASSPELDRRTNEKLFF.

This chain connects TRBV30 to TRBJ2-5, with a tentative D call TRBD1 (6 bases). The CDR3 is made up of 12 amino acids. The V gene lost 8 bases and the J gene lost 5 bases, with 15 bases spanning the gap. The V gene's germline CDR1 is GTSNPN and CDR2 SVGIG (reference sequence). In DNA form, the CDR3 reads TGTGCCACTAGGGGGTTTAAGGAGACCCAGTACTTC. Residues: CATRGFKETQYF.

This clone was seen a single time. This rearrangement joins TRBV9 to TRBJ2-1, with TRBD1 as a possible D gene (6 bases). The CDR3 spans 14 residues. Per the germline V gene, CDR1 is SGDLS and CDR2 is YYNGEE. V lost 0 bases and J 6 bases, leaving 10 bases between the germline ends. This chain's CDR3 is CASSVDQGTNEQFF. Written as DNA, the CDR3 is TGTGCCAGCAGCGTAGATCAGGGGACCAATGAGCAGTTCTTC.

V gene TRBV10-3 combines with J gene TRBJ2-1; the match to TRBD2 covers 9 bases. CDR1 and CDR2 (germline): ENHRY, SYGVKD. The CDR3 extends over 16 amino acids. V was pared by 6 bases and J by 0 bases, with 6 bases of the junction left unmatched. CDR3 nucleotides: TGTGCCATCAGAGGGGGCGGGGGGGACTCCTACAATGAGCAGTTCTTC. Protein: CAIRGGGGDSYNEQFF.

The J gene is TRBJ2-2, the V gene TRBV7-3, with a weak D call TRBD2 (6 bases). V lost 5 bases and J lost 4, with 11 bases in between. The CDR3 extends over 14 amino acids. Germline CDR1 SGHTA, CDR2 FQGTGA. The CDR3 reads CASSPTSSTGELFF. The CDR3 DNA follows: TGTGCCAGCAGCCCCACTAGCTCCACCGGGGAGCTGTTTTTT. Looking up the rest from reference TRBV7-3 and TRBJ2-2 gives the full variable domain: GAGVSQTPSNKVTEKGKYVELRCDPISGHTALYWYRQSLGQGPEFLIYFQGTGAADDSGLPNDRFFAVRPEGSVSTLKIQRTERGDSAVYLCASSPTSSTGELFFGEGSRLTVL.